The TCR beta chain described here comes from a study of T cell responses to AZD1222 COVID-19 vaccine. Assay: immunoSEQ multiplex PCR; the TCRdb copy retains only in-frame clones and omits some. The top ten hold 3% to 3.5% of the sample, which has more than 140,000 clones, around 89% seen once. Study-wide results and limits: The donor group comprised mostly white British people and more females; the analysis possibly underestimated clonal diversity. Spike-wide coverage was observed for vaccine-associated CD4 TCRs, with dominant responses at 160-218 and 743-854.

Germline V gives CDR1 LNHDA, CDR2 SQIVND (reference sequence). CDR3 length: 15 amino acids. V lost 5 bases, J lost 7 bases, and 8 bases stayed unmatched. This clone was seen only once. Its matching antigen is unknown. The rearrangement joins TRBV19 to TRBJ1-2; TRBD1 agrees at 12 bases. The clonotype was recovered from an adult in good health. The sample in question was peripheral blood, obtained on day 0 of MenACWY control vaccination. DNA of the CDR3: TGTGCCAGTAGTGTGTCCGGGACAGGGGGCCTTGGCTACACCTTC. Translated, it gives CASSVSGTGGLGYTF.